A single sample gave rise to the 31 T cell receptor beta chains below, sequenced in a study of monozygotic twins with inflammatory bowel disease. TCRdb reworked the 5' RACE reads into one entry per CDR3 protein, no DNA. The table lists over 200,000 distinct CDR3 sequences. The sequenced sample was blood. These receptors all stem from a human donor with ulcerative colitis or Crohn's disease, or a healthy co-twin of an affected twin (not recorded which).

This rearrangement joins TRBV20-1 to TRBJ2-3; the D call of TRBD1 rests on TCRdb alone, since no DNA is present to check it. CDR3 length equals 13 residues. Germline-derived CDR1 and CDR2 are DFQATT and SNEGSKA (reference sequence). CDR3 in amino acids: CSLWGPSTDTQYF.

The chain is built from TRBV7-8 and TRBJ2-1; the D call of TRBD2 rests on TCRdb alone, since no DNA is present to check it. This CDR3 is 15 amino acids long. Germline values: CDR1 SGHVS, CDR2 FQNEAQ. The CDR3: CASSSPGLGINEQFF.

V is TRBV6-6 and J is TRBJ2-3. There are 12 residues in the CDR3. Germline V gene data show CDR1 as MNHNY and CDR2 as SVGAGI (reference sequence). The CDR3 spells CASSYSQDTQYF.

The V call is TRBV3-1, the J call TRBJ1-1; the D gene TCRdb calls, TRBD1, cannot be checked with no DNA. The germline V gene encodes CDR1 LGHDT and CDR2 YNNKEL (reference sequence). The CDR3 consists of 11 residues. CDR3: CASKGATEAFF.

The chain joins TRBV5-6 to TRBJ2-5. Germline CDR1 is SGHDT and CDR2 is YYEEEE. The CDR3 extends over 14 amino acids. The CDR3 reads CASSWGLSQETQYF.

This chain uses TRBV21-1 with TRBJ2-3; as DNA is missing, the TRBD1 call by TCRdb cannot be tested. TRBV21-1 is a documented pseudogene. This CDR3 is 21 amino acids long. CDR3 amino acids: CASSKFWGLGRGFDSTDTQYF.

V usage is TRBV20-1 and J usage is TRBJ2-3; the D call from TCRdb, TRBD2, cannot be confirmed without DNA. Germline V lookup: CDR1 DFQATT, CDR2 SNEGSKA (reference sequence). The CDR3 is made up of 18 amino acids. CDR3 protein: CSASPSGGRYLGTDTQYF.

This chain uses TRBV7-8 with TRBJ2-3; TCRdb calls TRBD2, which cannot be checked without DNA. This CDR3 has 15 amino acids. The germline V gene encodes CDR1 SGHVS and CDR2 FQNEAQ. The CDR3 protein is CASSIGTSGVDTQYF.

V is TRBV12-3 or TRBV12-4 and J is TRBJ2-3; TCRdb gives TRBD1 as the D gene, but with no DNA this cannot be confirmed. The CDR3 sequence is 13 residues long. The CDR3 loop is CASSLRGVDTQYF.

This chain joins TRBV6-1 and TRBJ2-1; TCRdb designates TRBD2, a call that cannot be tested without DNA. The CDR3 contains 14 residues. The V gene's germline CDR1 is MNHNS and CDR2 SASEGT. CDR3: CASSDSVLGHEQFF.

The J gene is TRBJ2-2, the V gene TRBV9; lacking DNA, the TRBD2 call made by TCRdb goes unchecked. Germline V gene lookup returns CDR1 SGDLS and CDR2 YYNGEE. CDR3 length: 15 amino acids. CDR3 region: CASTPMGPATGELFF.

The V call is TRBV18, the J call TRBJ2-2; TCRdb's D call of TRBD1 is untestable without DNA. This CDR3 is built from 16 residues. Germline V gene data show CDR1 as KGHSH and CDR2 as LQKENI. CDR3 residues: CASSPIGTVNTGELFF.

Here the CDR3 reads CASNSRRGGRTQYF. This rearrangement joins TRBV12-3 or TRBV12-4 to TRBJ2-3; TCRdb names TRBD2, which stays unverified in the absence of DNA. The CDR3 has 14 residues.

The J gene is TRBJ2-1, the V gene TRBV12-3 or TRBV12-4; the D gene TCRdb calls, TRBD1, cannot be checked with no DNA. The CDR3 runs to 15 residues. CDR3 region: CASIGGASSYNEQFF.

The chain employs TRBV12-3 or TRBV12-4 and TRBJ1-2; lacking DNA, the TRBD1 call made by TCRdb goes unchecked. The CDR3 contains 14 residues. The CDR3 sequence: CASRPLGRGYGYTF.

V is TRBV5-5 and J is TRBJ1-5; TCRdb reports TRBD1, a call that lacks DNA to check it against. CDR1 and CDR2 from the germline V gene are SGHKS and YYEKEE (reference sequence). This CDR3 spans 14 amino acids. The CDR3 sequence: CASSLWGVGQPQHF.

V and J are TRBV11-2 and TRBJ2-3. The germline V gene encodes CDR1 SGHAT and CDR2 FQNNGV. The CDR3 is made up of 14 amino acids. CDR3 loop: CASSFNRLTDTQYF.

The CDR3 sequence: CASSKQGGSPLHF. The V gene is TRBV25-1, the J gene TRBJ1-6. CDR3 length equals 13 residues. The germline V gene encodes CDR1 MGHDK and CDR2 SYGVNS.

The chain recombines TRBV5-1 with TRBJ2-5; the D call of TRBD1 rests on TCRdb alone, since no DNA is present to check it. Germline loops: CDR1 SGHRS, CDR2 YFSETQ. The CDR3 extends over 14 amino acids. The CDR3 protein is CASSGGSPQETQYF.

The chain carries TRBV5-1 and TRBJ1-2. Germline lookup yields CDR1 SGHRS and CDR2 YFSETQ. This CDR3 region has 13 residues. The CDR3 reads CASSLANNYGYTF.

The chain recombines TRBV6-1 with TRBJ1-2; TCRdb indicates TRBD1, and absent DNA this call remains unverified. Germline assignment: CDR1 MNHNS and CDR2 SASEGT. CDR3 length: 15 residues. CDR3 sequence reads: CASSELGQGFGGYTF.

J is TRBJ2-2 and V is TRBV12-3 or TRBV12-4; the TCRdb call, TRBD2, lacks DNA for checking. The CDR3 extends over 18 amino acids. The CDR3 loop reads CASSPLEGTSGDTGELFF.

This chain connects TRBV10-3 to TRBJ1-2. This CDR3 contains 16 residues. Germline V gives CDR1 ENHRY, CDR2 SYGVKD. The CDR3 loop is CAISVLKDGRNYGYTF.

CDR3 region: CASSLASGSSTDTQYF. The chain combines TRBV5-4 with TRBJ2-3. Germline values: CDR1 SGHNT, CDR2 YYREEE (reference sequence). This CDR3 region has 16 residues.

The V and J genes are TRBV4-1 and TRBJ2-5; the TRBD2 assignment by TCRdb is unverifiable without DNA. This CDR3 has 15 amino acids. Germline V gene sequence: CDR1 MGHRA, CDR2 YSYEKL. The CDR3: CASSPGLGGGRTQYF.

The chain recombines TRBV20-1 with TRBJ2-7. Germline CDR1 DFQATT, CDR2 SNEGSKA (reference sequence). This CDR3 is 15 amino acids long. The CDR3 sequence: CSARHQGISTYEQYF.

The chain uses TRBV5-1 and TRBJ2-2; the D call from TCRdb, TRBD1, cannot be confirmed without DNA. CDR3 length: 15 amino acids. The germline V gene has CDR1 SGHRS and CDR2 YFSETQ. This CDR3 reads CASSARQGHTGELFF.

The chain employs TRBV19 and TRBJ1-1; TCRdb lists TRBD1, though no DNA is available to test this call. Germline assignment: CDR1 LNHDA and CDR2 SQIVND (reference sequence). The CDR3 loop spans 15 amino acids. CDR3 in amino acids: CASSTYRAKNTEAFF.

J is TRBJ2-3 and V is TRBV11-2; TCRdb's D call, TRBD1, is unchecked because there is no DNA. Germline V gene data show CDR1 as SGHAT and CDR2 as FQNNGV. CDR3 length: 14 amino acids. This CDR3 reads CASSPGRSAGTQYF.

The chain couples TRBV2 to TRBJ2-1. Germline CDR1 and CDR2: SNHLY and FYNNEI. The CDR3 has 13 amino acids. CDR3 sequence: CASRDGVIDEQFF.

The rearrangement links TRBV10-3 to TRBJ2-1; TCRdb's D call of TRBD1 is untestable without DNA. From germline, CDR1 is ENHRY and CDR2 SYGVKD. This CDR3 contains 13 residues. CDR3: CAISGMGVNEQFF.